The 25 T cell receptor beta chains presented below share a single source sample, sequenced in a study of T cell clones after liver transplantation. Sequencing used immunoSEQ multiplex PCR; TCRdb keeps in-frame clones, though not all of them. Of roughly 74,000 clones listed, 75% to 85% are singletons. Sample: CD4+ T cells from blood, taken before liver transplant. The receptors come from a human donor who received a liver transplant.

The chain has TRBV5-1 and TRBJ2-7; possible D gene TRBD2, 5 bases. Germline CDR1 and CDR2: SGHRS and YFSETQ. There are 14 residues in the CDR3. The V and J ends lost 5 bases and 1 base respectively, with 13 bases between them. The CDR3 loop is CASSLAAGSYEQYF. For the CDR3, the DNA is TGCGCCAGCAGTCTAGCCGCAGGATCCTACGAGCAGTACTTC.

The V and J genes are TRBV6-1 and TRBJ2-3; no definite D call. Germline-derived CDR1 and CDR2 are MNHNS and SASEGT. Deletions cut 3 bases from V and 0 bases from J, with 10 bases between. This CDR3 has 15 amino acids. In nucleotides, the CDR3 is TGTGCCAGCAGTGATTGGGCAGCTAGCACAGATACGCAGTATTTT. Encoded protein: CASSDWAASTDTQYF.

This clone was recorded once. The rearrangement joins TRBV28 to TRBJ1-1; possible D gene TRBD1, 5 bases. The germline V gene has CDR1 MDHEN and CDR2 SYDVKM. Trimming shortened V by 6 bases and J by 8 bases, and 13 bases separated the two germline ends. The CDR3 runs 12 residues. In DNA, the CDR3 is TGTGCCAGCAGGGCAGGGACCGAGGAAGCTTTCTTT. This sequence encodes CASRAGTEEAFF.

V gene TRBV7-9 combines with J gene TRBJ2-1; no reliable D call. In germline, CDR1 is SEHNR, CDR2 FQNEAQ (reference sequence). V was shortened by 2 bases and J by 6 bases, with 8 bases between the two germline ends. The CDR3 consists of 13 residues. Here the CDR3 DNA reads TGTGCCAGCAGCTTAAGTTCCAGCAATGAGCAGTTCTTC. Translating it yields CASSLSSSNEQFF.

The V call is TRBV5-5, the J call TRBJ1-2, with TRBD1 as a possible D gene (5 bases). The CDR3 is made up of 12 amino acids. Trimming left V 7 bases short and J 4 bases short, with 11 bases between. Germline CDR1 SGHKS, CDR2 YYEKEE (reference sequence). The DNA of the CDR3 is TGTGCCAGCTCCGAGGGGTTCTATGGCTACACCTTC. It is translated as CASSEGFYGYTF.

The chain joins TRBV7-2 to TRBJ2-3; the match to TRBD2 covers 11 bases. The J segment lost 6 bases and the V segment lost 1 base, leaving 3 bases of the junction unmatched. CDR1 SGHTA and CDR2 FQGNSA come from the germline V gene. The CDR3 length is 15 residues. CDR3 loop: CASSLGLAGRDTQYF. In nucleotides, the CDR3 is TGTGCCAGCAGCTTAGGACTAGCGGGAAGGGATACGCAGTATTTT. The full variable domain, rest sourced from reference TRBV7-2 and TRBJ2-3, is GAGVSQSPSNKVTEKGKDVELRCDPISGHTALYWYRQSLGQGLEFLIYFQGNSAPDKSGLPSDRFSAERTGGSVSTLTIQRTQQEDSAVYLCASSLGLAGRDTQYFGPGTRLTVL.

This chain joins TRBV4-1 and TRBJ2-7; tentatively, D is TRBD2 (6 bases). The CDR3 has 15 amino acids. V gave up 5 bases and J gave up 1 base, with 15 bases separating them. CDR1 MGHRA and CDR2 YSYEKL come from the germline V gene. The CDR3 DNA reads as TGCGCCAGCAGCTCACCGGGACTGCGTTCCTACGAGCAGTACTTC. Translation: CASSSPGLRSYEQYF.

This chain joins TRBV5-6 and TRBJ1-3, with 9 nucleotides matching TRBD1. The CDR3 is made up of 13 amino acids. V lost 4 bases and J lost 8; bases outside the gene matches: 4. The germline V gene has CDR1 SGHDT and CDR2 YYEEEE. The CDR3 loop is CASSEQGADTIYF. Written as DNA, the CDR3 is TGTGCCAGCAGCGAACAGGGGGCTGACACCATATATTTT.

The chain recombines TRBV5-4 with TRBJ1-2, with D hard to call. Trimming cost V 0 bases and J 6 bases, with 9 bases left between them. In germline, CDR1 is SGHNT, CDR2 YYREEE (reference sequence). There are 13 residues in the CDR3. CDR3 sequence: CASSLVSVDGYTF. For the CDR3, the DNA is TGTGCCAGCAGCTTGGTTTCAGTCGATGGCTACACCTTC. Full variable domain (outside the CDR3, taken from reference TRBV5-4 and TRBJ1-2): ETGVTQSPTHLIKTRGQQVTLRCSSQSGHNTVSWYQQALGQGPQFIFQYYREEENGRGNFPPRFSGLQFPNYSSELNVNALELDDSALYLCASSLVSVDGYTFGSGTRLTVV.

V and J are TRBV9 and TRBJ2-2, with 7 bases matching TRBD1. This CDR3 spans 18 amino acids. Per germline, CDR1 SGDLS and CDR2 YYNGEE. The J segment lost 1 base and the V segment lost 0 bases, leaving 9 bases of the junction unmatched. The chain's CDR3 is CASSVATPGQKNTGELFF. CDR3 nucleotide sequence: TGTGCCAGCAGCGTAGCTACACCGGGACAGAAGAACACCGGGGAGCTGTTTTTT.

This clone was observed a few times. V usage is TRBV5-4 and J usage is TRBJ1-2, with no clear D. The CDR3 is made up of 14 amino acids. V was cut by 0 bases and J by 2 bases, with 8 bases left in between. The germline V gene has CDR1 SGHNT and CDR2 YYREEE (reference sequence). CDR3 protein: CASSLGAGNYGYTF. The CDR3 coding sequence is TGTGCCAGCAGCTTGGGGGCGGGGAACTATGGCTACACCTTC.

This clone was seen once. The genes are TRBV27 and TRBJ1-2; TRBD1 might be the D (6 bases). The length of the CDR3 is 17 residues. Germline loops: CDR1 MNHEY, CDR2 SMNVEV (reference sequence). V lost 2 bases and J lost 8, with 24 bases in between. CDR3 protein: CASSLRGADSPGGGYTF. The CDR3 coding sequence is TGTGCCAGCAGTTTAAGGGGGGCCGACAGCCCGGGTGGGGGCTACACCTTC.

The chain joins TRBV9 to TRBJ2-3, with TRBD2 identical over 7 bases. There are 14 residues in the CDR3. Germline loops: CDR1 SGDLS, CDR2 YYNGEE. The V segment lost 7 bases and the J segment 0 bases; nucleotides outside the gene matches: 5. The CDR3 coding sequence is TGTGCCAGCGGTGTTAGCGGGAGCACAGATACGCAGTATTTT. This sequence encodes CASGVSGSTDTQYF. Filled out from reference TRBV9 and TRBJ2-3, the complete variable domain reads DSGVTQTPKHLITATGQRVTLRCSPRSGDLSVYWYQQSLDQGLQFLIQYYNGEERAKGNILERFSAQQFPDLHSELNLSSLELGDSALYFCASGVSGSTDTQYFGPGTRLTVL.

The gene calls are TRBV5-1 and TRBJ1-2, with no clear D. The germline V gene has CDR1 SGHRS and CDR2 YFSETQ. The length of the CDR3 is 13 residues. V was trimmed by 0 bases and J by 1 base, leaving 4 bases between them. CDR3 nucleotide sequence: TGCGCCAGCAGCTTGGACAGTAACTATGGCTACACCTTC. Protein product: CASSLDSNYGYTF.

The chain uses TRBV6-5 and TRBJ2-1; no definite D call. From germline, CDR1 is MNHEY and CDR2 SVGAGI. The germline V and J ends were trimmed by 2 bases and 0 bases, with 5 bases remaining between them. The length of the CDR3 is 14 residues. The CDR3 region is CASSYLSSYNEQFF. DNA for the CDR3: TGTGCCAGCAGTTACCTTAGCTCCTACAATGAGCAGTTCTTC.

V gene TRBV2 combines with J gene TRBJ1-1, with D perhaps matching TRBD1 (5 bases). V lost 5 bases, J lost 5 bases, and 9 bases lay in between. This CDR3 has 12 residues. Germline assignment: CDR1 SNHLY and CDR2 FYNNEI. The DNA for the CDR3 is TGTGCCAGCAGTCCTCAGGGAACTGAAGCTTTCTTT. Its translation is CASSPQGTEAFF.

The genes are TRBV2 and TRBJ1-1, with D perhaps matching TRBD1 (5 bases). Deletions cut 4 bases from V and 4 bases from J, with 13 bases between. Germline lookup yields CDR1 SNHLY and CDR2 FYNNEI. The CDR3 runs 14 residues. CDR3 region: CASSGAGIFTEAFF. CDR3 DNA sequence: TGTGCCAGCAGTGGCGCAGGGATCTTCACTGAAGCTTTCTTT.

This chain joins TRBV29-1 and TRBJ2-5, with 7 bases fitting TRBD2. The junction had 6 bases not matched to a gene; V was cut back by 3 bases and J by 5 bases. Per the germline V gene, CDR1 is SQVTM and CDR2 is ANQGSEA. The CDR3 runs 13 residues. This CDR3 is CSVDGGGPETQYF. The CDR3, as DNA: TGCAGCGTTGATGGGGGAGGGCCTGAGACCCAGTACTTC.

This clone showed up just once. The V and J genes are TRBV11-2 and TRBJ1-4; 7 bases are a match to TRBD1. Trimming took 2 bases from V and 7 from J; bases not matched to a gene: 7. Germline assignment: CDR1 SGHAT and CDR2 FQNNGV. The CDR3 runs 15 residues. The CDR3 spells CASSLSPGGAEKLFF. In DNA, the CDR3 is TGTGCCAGCAGCTTAAGTCCAGGGGGGGCTGAAAAACTGTTTTTT.

The chain is built from TRBV6-1 and TRBJ2-1, with 12 bases aligning to TRBD2. The CDR3 totals 16 residues. CDR1 and CDR2 (germline): MNHNS, SASEGT. The V segment lost 1 base and the J segment 10 bases; nucleotides outside the gene matches: 8. For the CDR3, the DNA is TGTGCCAGCAGTGAAGGACTAGCGGGAGTGGGGTGGGAGCAGTTCTTC. Translating gives CASSEGLAGVGWEQFF.

The chain couples TRBV11-1 to TRBJ2-1; TRBD2 aligns across 9 bases. The CDR3 is 16 amino acids. Trimming removed 5 bases from V and 0 bases from J; junction bases left unmatched: 5. Per the germline V gene, CDR1 is SGHAT and CDR2 is FQDESV (reference sequence). In DNA, the CDR3 is TGTGCCAGCAGCCGAGCGGGAGGTAGCTCCTACAATGAGCAGTTCTTC. Protein sequence: CASSRAGGSSYNEQFF.

The chain is built from TRBV7-2 and TRBJ2-7; 8 bases are shared with TRBD2. The CDR3 loop spans 15 amino acids. J was trimmed by 3 bases and V by 5 bases; bases with no gene match: 9. Looked up from germline, CDR1 is SGHTA and CDR2 is FQGNSA. CDR3 DNA sequence: TGTGCCAGCAGCACCCAGGCGGGAGGCCACTACGAGCAGTACTTC. The encoded protein is CASSTQAGGHYEQYF.

The J gene is TRBJ1-1, the V gene TRBV5-1; maybe TRBD1 (6 bases). Germline-derived CDR1 and CDR2 are SGHRS and YFSETQ. The ends were cut back, 4 bases at V and 0 bases at J, with 22 bases in the middle. This CDR3 has 18 amino acids. The CDR3 sequence: CASSPEAGGVLLNTEAFF. CDR3 nucleotides: TGCGCCAGCAGCCCGGAGGCCGGGGGCGTTCTTTTGAACACTGAAGCTTTCTTT.

V is TRBV15 and J is TRBJ1-2; D is uncertain. The CDR3 spans 14 residues. Germline V CDR1 and CDR2: LNHNV, YYDKDF (reference sequence). V shed 0 bases and J shed 2 bases, with 7 bases lying between them. The CDR3 DNA sequence: TGTGCCACCAGCAGAGATATAGGGAACTATGGCTACACCTTC. It yields the protein CATSRDIGNYGYTF.

V is TRBV4-1 and J is TRBJ1-4; D not resolved. Trimming pared 4 bases from V and 6 bases from J, leaving 15 bases between. From germline, CDR1 is MGHRA and CDR2 YSYEKL. This CDR3 is built from 15 residues. Written as DNA, the CDR3 is TGCGCCAGCAGCCCCTCAAGCCCTTTTGATGAAAAACTGTTTTTT. As protein: CASSPSSPFDEKLFF.